The next 3 T cell receptor beta chains were all read from a single sample in a study of blood T cells in healthy people across ages. For the second PCR, which ran for 7 to 11 cycles, a sample-barcoded 5' primer and a J-beta primer mix were used. MiXCR, applied by TCRdb to the 5' RACE reads, yields one record per CDR3 protein. The profile shows some 1.5 million distinct CDR3 sequences, about 42% of them singletons. Sequenced: blood. The receptor set was obtained from a woman aged 18 to 35 in good health.

This clonotype was recorded a few times. In DNA form, the CDR3 reads TGCGCCAGCAGCGACGATACGGGCTCGTGGACCCAGTACTTC. This gives the protein CASSDDTGSWTQYF. The chain recombines TRBV4-1 with TRBJ2-7; D is ambiguous. The better agreement between TRBJ2-5 and the DNA end casts doubt on the J call. The CDR3 spans 14 residues. Germline loops: CDR1 MGHRA, CDR2 YSYEKL.

This clonotype has only a few counts. This chain connects TRBV28 to TRBJ2-7; D perhaps matches TRBD1 (5 bases). The CDR3 runs to 12 residues. Deletions cut 8 bases from V and 6 bases from J, with 14 bases between. Germline V gene data show CDR1 as MDHEN and CDR2 as SYDVKM. The CDR3 sequence: CASGSGSPEQYF. CDR3 nucleotides: TGTGCCAGCGGATCAGGGTCTCCCGAGCAGTACTTC.

V usage is TRBV29-1 and J usage is TRBJ2-7; a weak D match, TRBD1 (6 bases). There are 13 residues in the CDR3. The germline V gene encodes CDR1 SQVTM and CDR2 ANQGSEA. V lost 6 bases to trimming and J lost 2 bases, with 14 bases between them. The CDR3 loop is CSVYGGQTYEQYF. CDR3 sequence (DNA): TGCAGCGTCTACGGCGGACAGACCTACGAGCAGTACTTC.